The 24 T cell receptor beta chains reported below all come from one sample, sequenced in a study of cytomegalovirus exposure and HLA in healthy donors. In the PCR, 60 Vbeta and 13 Jbeta primers were used. The assay was immunoSEQ multiplex PCR, and TCRdb's table has in-frame clones only and misses some. The sample lists approximately 100,000 clones, 75% to 80% seen once, with about 3.8% in the top ten. Sequencing was performed on PBMCs. All receptors derive from a woman aged 40-49 years in good health and CMV-seronegative.

V gene TRBV10-3 combines with J gene TRBJ1-2, with 8 bases matching TRBD1. The germline gives CDR1 ENHRY, CDR2 SYGVKD. V trimming: 7 bases; J trimming: 5 bases; junction bases outside the gene matches: 15. The CDR3 runs to 16 residues. For the CDR3, the DNA is TGTGCCATCACGCTTGGACAGGGCCCCAGTGGTTATGGCTACACCTTC. This encodes CAITLGQGPSGYGYTF.

This rearrangement joins TRBV23-1 to TRBJ2-7; possible D gene TRBD1, 6 bases. TRBV23-1 is identified as an open reading frame with a role that is uncertain. The germline V and J ends were trimmed by 6 bases and 5 bases, with 14 bases remaining between them. This CDR3 is built from 13 residues. In DNA form, the CDR3 reads TGCGCCAGCAGCCGGGCAGGGGTCCACGAGCAGTACTTC. This sequence encodes CASSRAGVHEQYF.

The V call is TRBV5-1, the J call TRBJ2-6, with D maybe TRBD2 (6 bases). The CDR3 sequence is 17 residues long. Germline V gives CDR1 SGHRS, CDR2 YFSETQ. V was shortened by 4 bases and J by 2 bases, with 16 bases between the two germline ends. CDR3 DNA sequence: TGCGCCAGCAGCCGATGGGCCGCGGGGACTGGGGCCAACGTCCTGACTTTC. Translation gives CASSRWAAGTGANVLTF.

This chain links TRBV7-2 with TRBJ2-2; 7 bases are a match to TRBD1. With V trimmed by 4 bases and J by 1 base, 3 bases remained unmatched. The length of the CDR3 is 15 residues. Per germline, CDR1 SGHTA and CDR2 FQGNSA. This chain's CDR3 is CASSWNRGNTGELFF. The CDR3 DNA is TGTGCCAGCAGCTGGAACAGGGGGAACACCGGGGAGCTGTTTTTT.

This clone was detected only a few times. The chain has TRBV7-9 and TRBJ2-7, with D possibly being TRBD1 (6 bases). Trimming pared 5 bases from V and 1 base from J, leaving 15 bases between. The CDR3 loop spans 15 amino acids. Germline V gene data show CDR1 as SEHNR and CDR2 as FQNEAQ (reference sequence). The CDR3 nucleotides read TGTGCCAGCAGCGAGGGGTGGACAGAATCCTACGAGCAGTACTTC. It encodes CASSEGWTESYEQYF.

The chain uses TRBV9 and TRBJ1-3, with TRBD1 identical over 8 bases. Germline CDR1 reads SGDLS; CDR2 reads YYNGEE. V was pared by 3 bases and J by 3 bases, with 5 bases of the junction left unmatched. There are 15 residues in the CDR3. CDR3 region: CASSERTGFGNTIYF. The CDR3 DNA reads as TGTGCCAGCAGCGAACGGACAGGGTTTGGAAACACCATATATTTT.

The chain employs TRBV6-6 and TRBJ1-5, with D tentatively TRBD1 (5 bases). V was cut by 0 bases and J by 5 bases, with 8 bases left in between. This CDR3 contains 14 residues. Germline V lookup: CDR1 MNHNY, CDR2 SVGAGI (reference sequence). The CDR3 DNA is TGTGCCAGCAGTTACTCGGGGGGTGATCAGCCCCAGCATTTT. Encoded protein: CASSYSGGDQPQHF.

This clone has more than one count but fewer than ten. J is TRBJ2-7 and V is TRBV19, with D possibly being TRBD1 (6 bases). The length of the CDR3 is 14 residues. The germline V gene encodes CDR1 LNHDA and CDR2 SQIVND (reference sequence). The ends were cut back, 3 bases at V and 5 bases at J, with 14 bases in the middle. CDR3 residues: CASSIGQGLHEQYF. CDR3 DNA: TGTGCCAGTAGTATTGGTCAGGGGTTGCACGAGCAGTACTTC.

The chain joins TRBV6-5 to TRBJ1-6, with TRBD1 matching over 7 bases. From germline, CDR1 is MNHEY and CDR2 SVGAGI. V lost 2 bases, J lost 12 bases, and 4 bases stayed unmatched. The CDR3 runs to 13 residues. CDR3 coding DNA: TGTGCCAGCAGTTACGACAGGGTCTTACCCCTCCACTTT. Translation: CASSYDRVLPLHF.

The chain combines TRBV15 with TRBJ1-4; 8 bases are shared with TRBD1. The CDR3 runs 15 residues. Trimming took 0 bases from V and 6 from J; bases not matched to a gene: 3. Germline loops: CDR1 LNHNV, CDR2 YYDKDF (reference sequence). The DNA for the CDR3 is TGTGCCACCAGCAGAGAAGGACAGGGCTATGAAAAACTGTTTTTT. This gives the protein CATSREGQGYEKLFF. The full variable domain, completed using reference TRBV15 and TRBJ1-4, is DAMVIQNPRYQVTQFGKPVTLSCSQTLNHNVMYWYQQKSSQAPKLLFHYYDKDFNNEADTPDNFQSRRPNTSFCFLDIRSPGLGDTAMYLCATSREGQGYEKLFFGSGTQLSVL.

V usage is TRBV6-1 and J usage is TRBJ1-3; D unclear. V lost 7 bases, J lost 1 base, and 11 bases lay in between. Per germline, CDR1 MNHNS and CDR2 SASEGT. The CDR3 is made up of 14 amino acids. The CDR3 DNA follows: TGTGCCAGCAATACCAGAGGTTCTGGAAACACCATATATTTT. Its protein is CASNTRGSGNTIYF.

The V call is TRBV25-1, the J call TRBJ1-1, with TRBD1 matching over 8 bases. The length of the CDR3 is 14 residues. Germline V gene data show CDR1 as MGHDK and CDR2 as SYGVNS. Germline trimming cut 7 bases from V and 4 bases from J; bases unmatched to any gene: 8. This chain's CDR3 is CASNYRGSSTEAFF. CDR3 in DNA: TGTGCCAGCAACTACAGGGGGAGCAGCACTGAAGCTTTCTTT.

J is TRBJ1-2 and V is TRBV4-1; the D is unclear. Germline V gene lookup returns CDR1 MGHRA and CDR2 YSYEKL. This CDR3 has 12 residues. Trimming removed 2 bases from V and 4 bases from J, with 5 bases in between. The chain's CDR3 is CASSQFGYGYTF. As DNA, the CDR3 is TGCGCCAGCAGCCAATTCGGCTATGGCTACACCTTC.

CDR3 sequence: CASSRIPGTGVEQYF. In DNA form, the CDR3 reads TGTGCCAGCTCACGAATCCCCGGGACAGGGGTAGAGCAGTACTTC. The V call is TRBV18, the J call TRBJ2-7, with 10 bases matching TRBD1. Trimming at V came to 4 bases and at J to 7 bases, leaving 10 bases not matched to a gene. Germline CDR1 and CDR2: KGHSH and LQKENI. There are 15 residues in the CDR3.

The chain uses TRBV6-5 and TRBJ2-1, with 11 bases identical to TRBD2. The CDR3 extends over 14 amino acids. Germline CDR1 reads MNHEY; CDR2 reads SVGAGI. J was trimmed by 7 bases and V by 6 bases; bases with no gene match: 5. CDR3 residues: CASSPLAGGNEQFF. In nucleotides, the CDR3 is TGTGCCAGCAGCCCCCTAGCGGGGGGAAATGAGCAGTTCTTC.

The J gene is TRBJ1-1, the V gene TRBV29-1; TRBD1 is a possible D gene (5 bases). V lost 4 bases and J 2 bases, leaving 14 bases between the germline ends. Germline CDR1 is SQVTM and CDR2 is ANQGSEA. This CDR3 spans 14 amino acids. In DNA, the CDR3 is TGCAGCGTTGTCAAGTGGGGGGACAACACTGAAGCTTTCTTT. This gives the protein CSVVKWGDNTEAFF.

With respect to this clone: One end of the junction does not line up with germline, which may come from a read error. The rearrangement uses TRBV6-1 and TRBJ1-1, with D tentatively TRBD1 (5 bases). CDR3 length: 14 amino acids. Per the germline V gene, CDR1 is MNHNS and CDR2 is SASEGT. The CDR3 bases are TGTGTCAGCAGTGAAGGGACTGAGAACACTGAAGCTTTCTTT. Its protein product is CVSSEGTENTEAFF.

This chain links TRBV7-9 with TRBJ2-5; 8 bases are a match to TRBD2. In germline, CDR1 is SEHNR, CDR2 FQNEAQ (reference sequence). J gave up 1 base and V 11 bases, and 3 bases lay outside the gene matches. The CDR3 consists of 12 residues. The chain's CDR3 is CALGGGQETQYF. The CDR3 DNA is TGTGCCCTCGGGGGGGGCCAAGAGACCCAGTACTTC.

The J gene is TRBJ1-3, the V gene TRBV13; D not resolved. Trimming left V 8 bases short and J 4 bases short, with 18 bases between. This CDR3 has 15 residues. Germline CDR1 and CDR2: PRHDT and FYEKMQ (reference sequence). The DNA for the CDR3 is TGTGCCAGCTATCACCGGGGAACCGGGGGAAACACCATATATTTT. As protein: CASYHRGTGGNTIYF. The whole variable domain, filled in from reference TRBV13 and TRBJ1-3, reads AAGVIQSPRHLIKEKRETATLKCYPIPRHDTVYWYQQGPGQDPQFLISFYEKMQSDKGSIPDRFSAQQFSDYHSELNMSSLELGDSALYFCASYHRGTGGNTIYFGEGSWLTVV.

This clone was recorded a few times. The chain links TRBV4-1 to TRBJ1-1, with 7 bases aligning to TRBD1. CDR1 and CDR2 from the germline V gene are MGHRA and YSYEKL. The length of the CDR3 is 14 residues. V trimming: 1 base; J trimming: 6 bases; junction bases outside the gene matches: 5. CDR3 amino acids: CASSQAGGQPEAFF. The CDR3, as DNA: TGCGCCAGCAGCCAAGCCGGGGGACAGCCTGAAGCTTTCTTT.

This clone was observed a few times. The V call is TRBV30, the J call TRBJ1-5, with TRBD1 identical over 9 bases. This CDR3 region has 15 residues. V dropped 4 bases and J dropped 4; count of bases not matched to a gene: 8. Germline loops: CDR1 GTSNPN, CDR2 SVGIG (reference sequence). The CDR3 loop reads CAWTRGGTGNQPQHF. CDR3 DNA sequence: TGTGCCTGGACCAGAGGGGGGACAGGGAATCAGCCCCAGCATTTT.

The J gene is TRBJ2-7, the V gene TRBV7-9, with 12 bases aligning to TRBD1. Germline V gene data show CDR1 as SEHNR and CDR2 as FQNEAQ (reference sequence). This CDR3 is 16 amino acids long. J gave up 5 bases and V 5 bases, and 10 bases lay outside the gene matches. The DNA for the CDR3 is TGTGCCAGCAGCCTATACCCGGGACAGGGGGCGCACGAGCAGTACTTC. This codes for CASSLYPGQGAHEQYF.

The chain links TRBV5-1 to TRBJ1-1; D is uncertain. This CDR3 spans 12 amino acids. Germline V gives CDR1 SGHRS, CDR2 YFSETQ. V was clipped by 4 bases and J by 6 bases, with 10 bases between them. The CDR3, as DNA: TGCGCCAGCAGCCTGACGGGAGCTGAAGCTTTCTTT. As protein: CASSLTGAEAFF.

This clone occurred once. The chain uses TRBV6-1 and TRBJ1-6; D is perhaps TRBD1 (6 bases). Germline loops: CDR1 MNHNS, CDR2 SASEGT. The V gene lost 8 bases and the J gene lost 10 bases, with 12 bases spanning the gap. This CDR3 contains 12 residues. The CDR3 sequence is CASATGYSPLHF. CDR3 nucleotide sequence: TGTGCCAGCGCTACAGGGTACTCACCCCTCCACTTT.